The next 23 T cell receptor beta chains were all read from a single sample in a study of shared clonotypes between healthy human individuals. Libraries were prepared by immunoSEQ multiplex PCR; TCRdb keeps only in-frame clonotypes and omits some of them. The top ten hold more than 10% of the sample, which has hundreds of thousands of clones, around 77% seen once. Material for sequencing was PBMCs. The receptors here all came from a middle-aged woman in good health. Some clones in this sample may be carry-over from other donors' samples.

The chain is built from TRBV10-3 and TRBJ1-4; D remains unclear. CDR1 is ENHRY and CDR2 is SYGVKD in the germline V gene. V dropped 4 bases and J dropped 3 bases, with 12 bases sitting between them. The CDR3 length is 15 residues. The CDR3 spells CAISAQDGANEKLFF. The DNA for the CDR3 is TGTGCCATCAGTGCCCAGGACGGCGCTAATGAAAAACTGTTTTTT.

The chain joins TRBV5-6 to TRBJ1-1; unclear D gene. V gave up 6 bases and J gave up 9 bases, with 18 bases separating them. CDR3 size: 13 residues. Per germline, CDR1 SGHDT and CDR2 YYEEEE. The CDR3 region is CASTLGDSHKAFF. As DNA, the CDR3 is TGTGCCAGCACCCTGGGTGATTCCCACAAAGCTTTCTTT.

The rearrangement joins TRBV2 to TRBJ1-4, with D possibly being TRBD1 (5 bases). The CDR3 is 13 residues long. The V end was cut by 10 bases, the J end by 8 bases, with 17 bases between. Germline V lookup: CDR1 SNHLY, CDR2 FYNNEI. CDR3 sequence: CANRLQGEEKLFF. The DNA for the CDR3 is TGTGCCAACCGATTGCAGGGAGAGGAAAAACTGTTTTTT. Full variable domain (missing parts from reference TRBV2 and TRBJ1-4): EPEVTQTPSHQVTQMGQEVILRCVPISNHLYFYWYRQILGQKVEFLVSFYNNEISEKSEIFDDQFSVERPDGSNFTLKIRSTKLEDSAMYFCANRLQGEEKLFFGSGTQLSVL.

V usage is TRBV14 and J usage is TRBJ1-1; a possible D gene is TRBD1 (6 bases). Germline V gives CDR1 SGHDN, CDR2 FVKESK. V was pared by 1 base and J by 4 bases, with 13 bases between. CDR3 length equals 15 residues. CDR3 sequence reads: CASSQVAGAGTEAFF. CDR3 DNA: TGTGCCAGCAGCCAAGTGGCGGGGGCTGGCACTGAAGCTTTCTTT. Based on the CDR3 plus reference TRBV14 and TRBJ1-1, the full variable domain is EAGVTQFPSHSVIEKGQTVTLRCDPISGHDNLYWYRRVMGKEIKFLLHFVKESKQDESGMPNNRFLAERTGGTYSTLKVQPAELEDSGVYFCASSQVAGAGTEAFFGQGTRLTVV.

The chain couples TRBV7-9 to TRBJ2-3; TRBD2 matches 10 bases. The CDR3 sequence is 15 residues long. Germline V gives CDR1 SEHNR, CDR2 FQNEAQ (reference sequence). Unmatched junction bases numbered 2, after V lost 4 bases and J lost 1 base. The CDR3 loop reads CASSSGTSGTDTQYF. The CDR3 nucleotides read TGTGCCAGCAGCTCAGGGACTAGCGGCACAGATACGCAGTATTTT.

This clone was observed many times. The chain joins TRBV5-1 to TRBJ1-2; 11 bases are shared with TRBD1. The length of the CDR3 is 14 residues. The V and J ends lost 4 bases and 7 bases, in that order; junction bases with no gene match: 6. Germline V gene lookup returns CDR1 SGHRS and CDR2 YFSETQ. The CDR3 region is CASSTGQGASGYTF. The CDR3 coding sequence is TGCGCCAGCAGCACCGGACAGGGGGCGAGTGGCTACACCTTC.

As for this clone: It is likely a read error: a sequence one base away is far more abundant. V usage is TRBV4-2 and J usage is TRBJ2-7; D gene unclear. Germline V CDR1 and CDR2: LGHNA, YNFKEQ. The CDR3 totals 13 residues. CDR3 sequence: CTSSLSHSYEQYF. Here the CDR3 DNA reads TGTACCAGCAGCCTGAGCCACTCCTACGAGCAGTACTTC.

The genes are TRBV15 and TRBJ2-7; no definite D call. The CDR3 consists of 15 residues. V lost 0 bases to trimming and J lost 8 bases, with 17 bases between them. Germline loops: CDR1 LNHNV, CDR2 YYDKDF (reference sequence). Here the CDR3 reads CATSRDRGPEAQQYF. For the CDR3, the DNA is TGTGCCACCAGCAGAGATCGAGGTCCAGAGGCTCAGCAGTACTTC.

This rearrangement joins TRBV4-1 to TRBJ2-2, with D possibly matching TRBD2 (5 bases). The CDR3 has 16 residues. Germline V gives CDR1 MGHRA, CDR2 YSYEKL. V lost 1 base and J 4 bases, leaving 13 bases between the germline ends. CDR3 coding DNA: TGCGCCAGCAGCCAAGGACAATTAGCGCGCACCGGGGAGCTGTTTTTT. It codes for CASSQGQLARTGELFF.

The rearrangement links TRBV9 to TRBJ2-7, with D tentatively TRBD1 (6 bases). Per germline, CDR1 SGDLS and CDR2 YYNGEE. The V gene lost 5 bases and the J gene lost 5 bases, with 17 bases spanning the gap. This CDR3 has 14 residues. As DNA, the CDR3 is TGTGCCAGCAGTCCTCCGACAGGAGCGAACGAGCAGTACTTC. Its translation: CASSPPTGANEQYF.

V usage is TRBV5-1 and J usage is TRBJ2-7, with TRBD2 matching 9 bases. This CDR3 is 15 amino acids long. V shed 4 bases and J 2 bases; nucleotides not matched to a gene: 7. CDR1 is SGHRS and CDR2 is YFSETQ in the germline V gene. The CDR3 sequence: CASSPRLAEPYEQYF. Here the CDR3 DNA reads TGCGCCAGCAGCCCCCGACTAGCGGAACCCTACGAGCAGTACTTC. Full variable domain (outside the CDR3, taken from reference TRBV5-1 and TRBJ2-7): KAGVTQTPRYLIKTRGQQVTLSCSPISGHRSVSWYQQTPGQGLQFLFEYFSETQRNKGNFPGRFSGRQFSNSRSEMNVSTLELGDSALYLCASSPRLAEPYEQYFGPGTRLTVT.

This clone was detected only once. This chain joins TRBV10-3 and TRBJ2-7; 9 nucleotides match TRBD1. CDR3 length: 13 amino acids. CDR1 ENHRY and CDR2 SYGVKD come from the germline V gene. With V trimmed by 9 bases and J by 7 bases, 10 bases remained unmatched. CDR3 loop: CAISVTGTGEQYF. The CDR3 bases are TGTGCCATATCGGTGACAGGGACAGGGGAGCAGTACTTC.

J is TRBJ1-2 and V is TRBV9, with a weak D call TRBD1 (6 bases). Between the trimmed V and J ends, which lost 2 bases and 4 bases, there was a span of 12 bases. This CDR3 spans 14 amino acids. Germline lookup yields CDR1 SGDLS and CDR2 YYNGEE. The CDR3 is CASSVHQGSYGYTF. In DNA form, the CDR3 reads TGTGCCAGCAGCGTTCACCAGGGGAGCTATGGCTACACCTTC.

The V gene is TRBV14, the J gene TRBJ2-7; 8 bases are shared with TRBD2. CDR3 length equals 16 residues. Unmatched junction bases numbered 9, after V lost 5 bases and J lost 0 bases. From germline, CDR1 is SGHDN and CDR2 FVKESK. Written as DNA, the CDR3 is TGTGCCAGCAGCGCCCGACGGGGGGGAAGCTCCTACGAGCAGTACTTC. Residues: CASSARRGGSSYEQYF.

CDR3 protein: CASSLRTSGNADTQYF. CDR3 DNA: TGCGCCAGCAGCCTTAGGACTAGCGGGAATGCAGATACGCAGTATTTT. This sequence joins TRBV5-1 and TRBJ2-3, with 12 bases identical to TRBD2. Germline V gene lookup returns CDR1 SGHRS and CDR2 YFSETQ. CDR3 length equals 16 residues. With V trimmed by 4 bases and J by 4 bases, 7 bases remained unmatched. Full variable domain (remainder filled in from reference TRBV5-1 and TRBJ2-3): KAGVTQTPRYLIKTRGQQVTLSCSPISGHRSVSWYQQTPGQGLQFLFEYFSETQRNKGNFPGRFSGRQFSNSRSEMNVSTLELGDSALYLCASSLRTSGNADTQYFGPGTRLTVL.

The chain employs TRBV10-1 and TRBJ2-1; 8 nucleotides agree with TRBD2. This CDR3 is built from 14 residues. Germline-derived CDR1 and CDR2 are WNHNN and SYGVQD (reference sequence). Trimming took 5 bases from V and 7 from J; bases not matched to a gene: 7. The CDR3 bases are TGCGCCAGCAGTCCAAGCGGGAGTCAGAATGAGCAGTTCTTC. Translated, it gives CASSPSGSQNEQFF.

This chain uses TRBV6-5 with TRBJ2-7; the D is unclear. Looked up from germline, CDR1 is MNHEY and CDR2 is SVGAGI. This CDR3 region has 11 residues. Trimming removed 8 bases at V and 7 bases at J, with 12 bases between. The CDR3, as DNA: TGTGCCAGCCGATCCTTTAGGGAGCAGTACTTC. As protein: CASRSFREQYF.

This chain connects TRBV5-4 to TRBJ2-2; 14 bases fit TRBD2. This CDR3 comprises 18 residues. Germline CDR1 and CDR2: SGHNT and YYREEE (reference sequence). J was trimmed by 3 bases and V by 2 bases; bases with no gene match: 6. This chain's CDR3 is CASSLPGLAGAHTGELFF. CDR3 nucleotide sequence: TGTGCCAGCAGCTTACCGGGACTAGCGGGAGCCCACACCGGGGAGCTGTTTTTT.

This clone was counted once. V and J are TRBV5-1 and TRBJ2-1; D unclear. Trimming pared 4 bases from V and 4 bases from J, leaving 12 bases between. Looked up from germline, CDR1 is SGHRS and CDR2 is YFSETQ. The CDR3 is 14 amino acids. The CDR3 nucleotides are TGCGCCAGCAGCCCGCGTGGTCTGTACAATGAGCAGTTCTTC. It is translated as CASSPRGLYNEQFF. The complete variable domain, with remaining parts taken from reference TRBV5-1 and TRBJ2-1, reads KAGVTQTPRYLIKTRGQQVTLSCSPISGHRSVSWYQQTPGQGLQFLFEYFSETQRNKGNFPGRFSGRQFSNSRSEMNVSTLELGDSALYLCASSPRGLYNEQFFGPGTRLTVL.

Regarding this clone: Just one base apart from a much larger clone, this may be a read error. The same CDR3 arises from other DNA sequences in this sample as well. The CDR3: CASSIRKTQYF. As DNA, the CDR3 is TGTGCCAGCAGCATCCGAAAGACTCAGTACTTC. The V call is TRBV11-1, the J call TRBJ2-5, with D uncertain. Germline CDR1 reads SGHAT; CDR2 reads FQDESV (reference sequence). The CDR3 consists of 11 residues. Full variable domain (rest looked up from reference TRBV11-1 and TRBJ2-5): EAEVAQSPRYKITEKSQAVAFWCDPISGHATLYWYRQILGQGPELLVQFQDESVVDDSQLPKDRFSAERLKGVDSTLKIQPAELGDSAMYLCASSIRKTQYFGPGTRLLVL.

The chain recombines TRBV13 with TRBJ2-2, with 7 bases fitting TRBD2. V was clipped by 6 bases and J by 4 bases; unmatched bases: 11. Germline V gene data show CDR1 as PRHDT and CDR2 as FYEKMQ (reference sequence). The CDR3 contains 16 residues. The CDR3 reads CASRGSGTTTTGELFF. In DNA form, the CDR3 reads TGTGCCAGCAGGGGATCTGGGACTACAACCACCGGGGAGCTGTTTTTT. Based on the CDR3 plus reference TRBV13 and TRBJ2-2, the full variable domain is AAGVIQSPRHLIKEKRETATLKCYPIPRHDTVYWYQQGPGQDPQFLISFYEKMQSDKGSIPDRFSAQQFSDYHSELNMSSLELGDSALYFCASRGSGTTTTGELFFGEGSRLTVL.

V usage is TRBV30 and J usage is TRBJ1-3; D gene unclear. The V end was cut by 2 bases, the J end by 4 bases, with 9 bases between. The CDR3 totals 13 residues. Per the germline V gene, CDR1 is GTSNPN and CDR2 is SVGIG (reference sequence). The CDR3 nucleotides are TGTGCCTGGAGTCTGTCGCTGGGAAACACCATATATTTT. This gives the protein CAWSLSLGNTIYF.

The sample holds one count of this clone. The chain joins TRBV5-4 to TRBJ2-1; D might be TRBD2 (7 bases). The germline CDR1 and CDR2 sequences are SGHNT and YYREEE (reference sequence). The CDR3 runs to 15 residues. V lost 4 bases and J lost 5, with 16 bases in between. Here the CDR3 reads CASSNKGGFDNEQFF. The CDR3 nucleotides are TGTGCCAGCAGCAACAAGGGGGGGTTCGACAATGAGCAGTTCTTC.